This paragraph covers one T cell receptor (beta chain) sequence. Its recognized antigen is unknown. Within one base of it there is no much larger clone, and no base qualities were kept. The sample belongs to a study of Siglec-9 on CD8 T cells in melanoma (dated by TCRdb to the late 2010s). As for the study more broadly: Siglec-9 expression on CD8+ T cells and the role of Siglec-9 in regulating T cells in the melanoma tumor microenvironment were investigated in the study.

The method was the immunoSEQ multiplex PCR assay. The clones in this table, taken by TCRdb from immuneACCESS, are in-frame only. Not every clone is retained; where verified, under half of the shortfall comes from an unresolved V gene, and the cause of the rest is unknown. The sample table contains 36,000 or so clones; only one count was recorded for 80% to 85% of them. About 1.7% of the sample lies in the top ten. Results and caveats for the whole study, not just this receptor: According to the report, an effector memory CD8+ T-cell subset that seemed to build up inside melanoma tumors was both marked and regulated by Siglec-9.

Taken from cysteine to phenylalanine, the CDR3 has 16 residues. The sequence is cut down to CDR3 DNA, 48 bases in frame from base 1. Compared with germline, V lacks 5 bases and J lacks 5 bases; bases without a gene match: 6. The germline V gene encodes CDR1 LNHNV and CDR2 YYDKDF (reference sequence). The receptor's source is a human donor in good health. The V and J segments used are TRBV15 and TRBJ2-3, with 14 bases in between that match TRBD2. Sequenced sample: Siglec-9- CD8+ T cells sorted from blood. The cell subset or site tag for this specimen amounts to: CD8 T cells lacking Siglec-9. DNA sequence: TGTGCCACCAGCGCGACTAGCGGGAGGGCCAGAGATACGCAGTATTTT. This gives the protein CATSATSGRARDTQYF.